In this sample, the clone carrying this T cell receptor beta chain turned up many times. CDR1 and CDR2 from the germline V gene are MDHEN and SYDVKM. V gave up 5 bases and J gave up 1 base; unmatched junction bases: 6. The length of the CDR3 is 16 residues. This specimen comes from a study of T cells in Graves' hyperthyroidism and ophthalmopathy. TCR beta CDR3 sequences were amplified from RNA transcripts. The HTBI primer set drove a first-round RT-PCR of the TCR CDR3. TCRdb used MiXCR to reprocess the multiplex PCR reads, holding one entry per CDR3 protein. The sample records approximately 710,000 distinct CDR3 sequences, around 15% being singletons.

This clonotype was sampled from a man aged 50 to 59 with Graves' hyperthyroidism. Sequenced: blood. V gene TRBV28 combines with J gene TRBJ2-3, with 10 positions matching TRBD2. The CDR3 DNA reads as TGTGCCAGCAGTAAATACGGGACTAGCGGCACAGATACGCAGTATTTT. As protein: CASSKYGTSGTDTQYF.